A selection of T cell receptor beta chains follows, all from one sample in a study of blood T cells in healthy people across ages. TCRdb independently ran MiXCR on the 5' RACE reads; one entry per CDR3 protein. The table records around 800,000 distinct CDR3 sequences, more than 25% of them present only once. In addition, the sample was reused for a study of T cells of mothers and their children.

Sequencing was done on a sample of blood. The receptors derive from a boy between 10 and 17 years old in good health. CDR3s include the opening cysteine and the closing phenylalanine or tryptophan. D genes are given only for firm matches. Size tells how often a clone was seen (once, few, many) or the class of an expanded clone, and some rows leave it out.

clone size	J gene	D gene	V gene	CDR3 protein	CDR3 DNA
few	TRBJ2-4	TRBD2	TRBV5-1	CASSPGTSGGSKNIQYF	TGCGCCAGCAGCCCCGGGACTAGCGGGGGGTCCAAAAACATTCAGTACTTC
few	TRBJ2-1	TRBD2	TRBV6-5	CASSYSMPGTSLQNEQFF	TGTGCCAGCAGTTACTCGATGCCGGGGACTAGCCTCCAGAATGAGCAGTTCTTC
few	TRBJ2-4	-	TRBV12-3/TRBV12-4	CASGSNTENIQYF	TGTGCCTCAGGCAGTAACACCGAAAACATTCAGTACTTC
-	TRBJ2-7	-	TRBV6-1	CASSATQGSYEQYF	TGTGCCAGCAGTGCGACACAGGGTTCCTACGAGCAGTACTTC
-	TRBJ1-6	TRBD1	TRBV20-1	CSAQTGVNSPLHF	TGCAGTGCTCAGACAGGGGTGAATTCACCCCTCCACTTT
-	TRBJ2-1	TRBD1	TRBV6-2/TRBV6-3	CASSYVKDRVDEQFF	TGTGCCAGCAGTTACGTGAAAGACAGGGTTGATGAGCAGTTCTTC
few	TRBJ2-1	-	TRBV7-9	CASSHRNGFAYNEQFF	TGTGCCAGCAGCCACCGGAATGGGTTCGCCTACAATGAGCAGTTCTTC
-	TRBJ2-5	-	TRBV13	CASSPGTTHPETQYF	TGTGCCAGCAGCCCCGGGACCACTCACCCAGAGACCCAGTACTTC
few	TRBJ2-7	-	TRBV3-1	CASSQGGMADYEQYF	TGTGCCAGCAGCCAAGGAGGAATGGCAGACTACGAGCAGTACTTC
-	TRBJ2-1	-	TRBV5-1	CASSLSQGYEQFF	TGCGCCAGCAGCTTGAGCCAAGGGTATGAGCAGTTCTTC
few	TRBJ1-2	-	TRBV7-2	CASSPDVYYGYTF	TGTGCCAGCAGCCCGGACGTCTACTATGGCTACACCTTC
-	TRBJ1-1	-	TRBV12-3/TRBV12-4	CASSFGGPDTEAFF	TGTGCCAGCAGTTTCGGAGGGCCGGACACTGAAGCTTTCTTT
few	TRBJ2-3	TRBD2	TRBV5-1	CASRGGASIDTQYF	TGCGCCAGCCGCGGGGGGGCGAGCATAGATACGCAGTATTTT
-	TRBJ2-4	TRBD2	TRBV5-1	CASSLGEKAGGPTGNIQYF	TGCGCCAGCAGCTTGGGAGAAAAAGCGGGGGGCCCGACGGGAAACATTCAGTACTTC
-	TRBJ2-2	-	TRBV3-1	CASSQAGPNTGELFF	TGTGCCAGCAGCCAGGCGGGGCCTAACACCGGGGAGCTGTTTTTT
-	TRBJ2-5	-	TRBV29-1	CSVAWGRVEETQYF	TGCAGCGTTGCCTGGGGCAGGGTGGAAGAGACCCAGTACTTC
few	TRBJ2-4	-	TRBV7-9	CASSLEAQLGEDIQYF	TGTGCCAGCAGCTTAGAGGCACAGTTGGGTGAGGACATTCAGTACTTC
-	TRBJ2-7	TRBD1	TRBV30	CAWSVAGTGKYEQYF	TGTGCCTGGAGTGTAGCCGGGACAGGAAAATACGAGCAGTACTTC
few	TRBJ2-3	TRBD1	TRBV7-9	CASSLARGTGRDTQYF	TGTGCCAGCAGCTTAGCGCGTGGGACAGGGAGAGATACGCAGTATTTT
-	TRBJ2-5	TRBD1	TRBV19	CTSSFRGFQETQYF	TGTACCAGTAGTTTCAGGGGGTTCCAAGAGACCCAGTACTTC
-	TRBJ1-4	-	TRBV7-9	CATSLGGSGLGNEKLFF	TGTGCCACCAGCTTAGGTGGATCGGGACTGGGTAATGAAAAACTGTTTTTT
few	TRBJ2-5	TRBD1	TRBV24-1	CATSDRRDRGGQETQYF	TGTGCCACCAGTGACCGCCGGGACAGGGGAGGGCAAGAGACCCAGTACTTC
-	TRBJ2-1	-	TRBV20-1	CSAPVPPDYNEQFF	TGCAGTGCGCCCGTCCCACCCGATTACAATGAGCAGTTCTTC
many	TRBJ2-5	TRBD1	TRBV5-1	CASSLAGTGKETQYF	TGCGCCAGCAGCTTGGCCGGGACAGGGAAAGAGACCCAGTACTTC
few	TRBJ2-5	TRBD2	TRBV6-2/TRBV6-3	CASSPSRLSGGEGETQYF	TGTGCCAGCAGCCCTTCTCGCCTTAGCGGGGGGGAGGGAGAGACCCAGTACTTC
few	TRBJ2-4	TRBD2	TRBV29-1	CSVGLALAKNIQYF	TGCAGCGTTGGACTAGCGTTGGCCAAAAACATTCAGTACTTC
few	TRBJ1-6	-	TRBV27	CASKFEGTPLHF	TGTGCCAGCAAGTTCGAGGGCACACCCCTCCACTTT
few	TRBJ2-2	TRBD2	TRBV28	CASSLPPGLADGELFF	TGTGCCAGCAGTCTCCCCCCGGGACTAGCAGACGGGGAGCTGTTTTTT
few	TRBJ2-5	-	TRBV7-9	CASSLDVGRAKETQYF	TGTGCCAGCAGCTTAGACGTCGGCAGGGCCAAAGAGACCCAGTACTTC
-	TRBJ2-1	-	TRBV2	CASSVTHGGNEQFF	TGTGCCAGCAGTGTAACACACGGTGGGAATGAGCAGTTCTTC
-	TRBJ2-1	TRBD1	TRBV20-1	CSAPVDRGDEQFF	TGCAGTGCCCCGGTGGACAGGGGCGATGAGCAGTTCTTC
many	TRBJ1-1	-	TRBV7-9	CASSTVNTEAFF	TGTGCCAGCAGTACAGTGAACACTGAAGCTTTCTTT
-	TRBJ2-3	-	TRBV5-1	CASSGRRTGDPSTDTQYF	TGCGCCAGCAGCGGGCGTCGTACAGGTGATCCTAGCACAGATACGCAGTATTTT
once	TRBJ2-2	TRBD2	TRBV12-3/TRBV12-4	CASTAGGHTGELFF	TGTGCCAGCACAGCGGGGGGCCACACCGGGGAGCTGTTTTTT
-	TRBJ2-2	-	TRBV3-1	CASSQAGSSNIGELFF	TGTGCCAGCAGCCAAGCGGGCAGTTCGAACATCGGGGAGCTGTTTTTT
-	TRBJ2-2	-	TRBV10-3	CAIKRVGTGELFF	TGTGCCATCAAAAGGGTAGGGACCGGGGAGCTGTTTTTT
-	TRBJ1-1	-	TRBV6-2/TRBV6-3	CASNRGLGTEAFF	TGTGCCAGCAATCGGGGGCTGGGCACTGAAGCTTTCTTT
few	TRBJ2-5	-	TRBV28	CASSYWSRRQETQYF	TGTGCCAGCAGTTATTGGTCGAGACGCCAAGAGACCCAGTACTTC
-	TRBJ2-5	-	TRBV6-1	CASSESWGETQYF	TGTGCCAGCAGTGAATCCTGGGGGGAGACCCAGTACTTC
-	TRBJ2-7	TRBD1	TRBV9	CASSEGAETYEQYF	TGTGCCAGCAGCGAGGGGGCGGAAACCTACGAGCAGTACTTC
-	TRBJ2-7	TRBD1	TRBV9	CASSPGQGVVNF	TGTGCCAGCAGCCCGGGACAGGGGGTTGTGAACTTC
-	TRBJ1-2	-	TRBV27	CASRPLILGENYGYTF	TGTGCCAGCAGGCCTCTTATCCTCGGCGAGAACTATGGCTACACCTTC
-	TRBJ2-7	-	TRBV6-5	CVSTLGGIGGYEQYF	TGTGTCAGCACCCTGGGGGGCATCGGAGGGTACGAGCAGTACTTC
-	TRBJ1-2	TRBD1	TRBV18	CASSPTGTGTNYGYTF	TGTGCCAGCTCACCAACGGGGACAGGAACCAACTATGGCTACACCTTC
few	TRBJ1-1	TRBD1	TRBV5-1	CASSLGAGGQGQVFF	TGCGCCAGCAGCTTGGGGGCCGGGGGACAGGGACAAGTTTTCTTT
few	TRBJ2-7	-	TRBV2	CATKELNYEQYF	TGTGCCACCAAAGAACTAAATTACGAGCAGTACTTC
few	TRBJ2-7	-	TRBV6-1	CASRPVLDGYEQYF	TGTGCCAGCAGGCCAGTCTTGGACGGTTACGAGCAGTACTTC
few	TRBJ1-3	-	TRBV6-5	CASSYQSGLGNTIYF	TGTGCCAGCAGTTACCAGTCGGGGCTCGGAAACACCATATATTTT